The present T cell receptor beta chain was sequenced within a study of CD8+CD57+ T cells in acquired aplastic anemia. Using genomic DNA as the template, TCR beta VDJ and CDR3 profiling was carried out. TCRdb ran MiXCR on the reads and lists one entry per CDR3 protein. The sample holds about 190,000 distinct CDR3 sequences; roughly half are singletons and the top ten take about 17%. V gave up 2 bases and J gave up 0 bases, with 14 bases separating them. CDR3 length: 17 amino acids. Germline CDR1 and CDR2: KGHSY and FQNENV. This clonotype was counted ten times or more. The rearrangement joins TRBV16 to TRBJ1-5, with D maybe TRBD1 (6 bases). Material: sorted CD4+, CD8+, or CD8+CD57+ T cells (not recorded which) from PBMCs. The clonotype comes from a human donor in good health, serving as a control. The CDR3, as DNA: TGTGCCAGCAGCCAAGGGTATAGGGGGGATAGCAATCAGCCCCAGCATTTT. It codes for CASSQGYRGDSNQPQHF.